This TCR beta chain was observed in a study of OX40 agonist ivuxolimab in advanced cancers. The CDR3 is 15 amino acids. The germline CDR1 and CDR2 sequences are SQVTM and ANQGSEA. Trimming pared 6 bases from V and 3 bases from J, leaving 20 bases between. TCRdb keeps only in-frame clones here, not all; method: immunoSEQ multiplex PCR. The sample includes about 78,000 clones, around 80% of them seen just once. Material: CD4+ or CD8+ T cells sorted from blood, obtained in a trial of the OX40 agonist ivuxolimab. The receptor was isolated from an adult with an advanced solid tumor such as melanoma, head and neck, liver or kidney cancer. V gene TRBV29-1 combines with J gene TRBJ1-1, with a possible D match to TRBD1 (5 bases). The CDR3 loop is CSVQRQGGFDTEAFF. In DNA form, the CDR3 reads TGCAGCGTCCAAAGGCAGGGAGGGTTTGACACTGAAGCTTTCTTT.